The 8 T cell receptor beta chains below come from one sample, sequenced in a study of PD-1 blockade in mismatch repair-deficient tumors. Data came from immunoSEQ multiplex PCR; TCRdb stores just in-frame clones and leaves some out. The table has 40,000 to 65,000 clones, 81% seen once; the top ten hold roughly 8.8%. This specimen consisted of peripheral blood, obtained approximately 18 weeks after starting pembrolizumab. These receptors all stem from an adult with mismatch repair-deficient cancer.

V and J are TRBV7-9 and TRBJ1-2, with 9 positions matching TRBD1. Germline V gene data show CDR1 as SEHNR and CDR2 as FQNEAQ (reference sequence). With 5 bases clipped from V and 4 bases from J, the junction kept 8 bases outside the gene matches. This CDR3 contains 15 residues. The CDR3 loop reads CASSPGDRAAYGYTF. CDR3 bases: TGTGCCAGCAGCCCGGGGGACAGGGCGGCCTATGGCTACACCTTC.

This clone has a handful of counts. The V gene is TRBV7-3, the J gene TRBJ1-2, with unresolved D. Per the germline V gene, CDR1 is SGHTA and CDR2 is FQGTGA. The CDR3 is 14 amino acids. Trimming took off 4 bases at V and 8 bases at J, with 17 bases between the two ends. The CDR3 coding sequence is TGTGCCAGCAGCTCCGGGAGGGAAGGGAGCGGCTACACCTTC. Protein product: CASSSGREGSGYTF. The variable domain in full, with the rest retrieved from reference TRBV7-3 and TRBJ1-2, is GAGVSQTPSNKVTEKGKYVELRCDPISGHTALYWYRQSLGQGPEFLIYFQGTGAADDSGLPNDRFFAVRPEGSVSTLKIQRTERGDSAVYLCASSSGREGSGYTFGSGTRLTVV.

The CDR3 protein is CASSRTEGQAPEQYF. As DNA, the CDR3 is TGTGCCAGCAGCCGAACTGAAGGTCAGGCGCCCGAGCAGTACTTC. The genes are TRBV27 and TRBJ2-7, with D uncertain. Germline CDR1 and CDR2: MNHEY and SMNVEV (reference sequence). Trimming shortened V by 6 bases and J by 6 bases, and 21 bases separated the two germline ends. The CDR3 sequence is 15 residues long.

The rearrangement uses TRBV9 and TRBJ2-7; perhaps TRBD1 as D (6 bases). The CDR3 length is 12 residues. The germline CDR1 and CDR2 sequences are SGDLS and YYNGEE. Trimming removed 2 bases at V and 6 bases at J, with 9 bases between. CDR3 amino acids: CASSVGGAEQYF. The CDR3 coding sequence is TGTGCCAGCAGCGTTGGGGGCGCCGAGCAGTACTTC. Using reference TRBV9 and TRBJ2-7 for the parts outside the CDR3, the full variable domain is DSGVTQTPKHLITATGQRVTLRCSPRSGDLSVYWYQQSLDQGLQFLIQYYNGEERAKGNILERFSAQQFPDLHSELNLSSLELGDSALYFCASSVGGAEQYFGPGTRLTVT.

This clone was counted a single time. The CDR3 nucleotides read TGTGCCAGCAGCCCCCGACTCAGAAATGGCTACACCTTC. Residues: CASSPRLRNGYTF. The gene calls are TRBV28 and TRBJ1-2; no definite D call. This CDR3 is 13 amino acids long. V was clipped by 6 bases and J by 6 bases, with 14 bases between them. Germline V gives CDR1 MDHEN, CDR2 SYDVKM.

This clone has only a few counts. This sequence joins TRBV6-1 and TRBJ2-7; 8 nucleotides line up with TRBD1. V lost 4 bases, J lost 2 bases, and 4 bases stayed unmatched. CDR3 length equals 14 residues. The V gene's germline CDR1 is MNHNS and CDR2 SASEGT. The CDR3 sequence is CASSGGTGPYEQYF. The CDR3 DNA sequence: TGTGCCAGCAGTGGCGGGACAGGACCCTACGAGCAGTACTTC.

The gene calls are TRBV27 and TRBJ2-3; 11 bases align to TRBD2. In germline, CDR1 is MNHEY, CDR2 SMNVEV (reference sequence). The CDR3 has 17 amino acids. The ends lost 6 bases at V and 4 bases at J; junction bases unmatched: 12. In nucleotides, the CDR3 is TGTGCCAGCAGCCCTTATAATAGCGGGAGGGGGTCAGATACGCAGTATTTT. Residues: CASSPYNSGRGSDTQYF.

The chain couples TRBV6-1 to TRBJ2-5; D gene unclear. Germline V gene data show CDR1 as MNHNS and CDR2 as SASEGT. V lost 2 bases to trimming and J lost 4 bases, with 14 bases between them. The CDR3 is made up of 15 amino acids. The CDR3 here is CASSERRAGIETQYF. As DNA, the CDR3 is TGTGCCAGCAGTGAACGTAGGGCTGGGATAGAGACCCAGTACTTC.